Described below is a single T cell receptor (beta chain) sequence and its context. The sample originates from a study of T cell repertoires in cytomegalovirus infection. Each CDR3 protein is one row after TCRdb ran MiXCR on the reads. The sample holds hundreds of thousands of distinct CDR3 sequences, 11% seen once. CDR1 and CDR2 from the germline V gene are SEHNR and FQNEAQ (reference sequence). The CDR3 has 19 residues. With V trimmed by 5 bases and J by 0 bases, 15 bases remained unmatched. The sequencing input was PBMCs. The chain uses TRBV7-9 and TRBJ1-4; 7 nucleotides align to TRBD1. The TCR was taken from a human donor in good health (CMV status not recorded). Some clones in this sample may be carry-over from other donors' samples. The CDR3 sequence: CASSNGRQGGSSTNEKLFF. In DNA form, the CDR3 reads TGTGCCAGCAGCAACGGCCGACAGGGAGGTAGTTCAACTAATGAAAAACTGTTTTTT.